Listed here are 16 T cell receptor beta chains from one sample, sequenced in a study of shared clonotypes between healthy human individuals (dated by TCRdb to about 2020). The library was produced with the immunoSEQ multiplex PCR assay. As stored in TCRdb, this immuneACCESS dataset retains in-frame rearrangements with V and J assigned. A fraction of the clones does not appear; measured against another copy, unresolved V genes explain less than half of the discrepancy, and the remainder lacks a known reason. This sample comprises about 800,000 clones, approximately 96% of them detected only once. The top ten constitute around 0.21% of the sample. CD8 naive samples consisted of CD45RO-negative cells that were positively selected for CCR7, yielding a CD45RA+CCR7+ population without TemRA cells. Sequencing was carried out using naive CD8+ T cells sorted from blood. The sample's cell subset or site label is to be understood as: CD45RA+CCR7+. These receptors were taken from a young man in good health.

This chain uses TRBV18 with TRBJ1-2; D is perhaps TRBD1 (5 bases). Per the germline V gene, CDR1 is KGHSH and CDR2 is LQKENI. Trimming cost V 0 bases and J 7 bases, with 15 bases left between them. The CDR3 consists of 15 residues. The CDR3 here is CASSPPRGVFFGYTF. The CDR3 bases are TGTGCCAGCTCACCACCGCGGGGGGTTTTCTTTGGCTACACCTTC.

This chain connects TRBV6-1 to TRBJ2-7; the match to TRBD1 covers 7 bases. Germline V gene data show CDR1 as MNHNS and CDR2 as SASEGT. The CDR3 extends over 13 amino acids. Unmatched junction bases numbered 4, after V lost 5 bases and J lost 3 bases. Here the CDR3 DNA reads TGTGCCAGCAGTAAGACAGGGCTCTACGAGCAGTACTTC. Encoded protein: CASSKTGLYEQYF.

The DNA for the CDR3 is TGTGCCAGCAGTACACAACTAGGACTCGCTAGCACAGATACGCAGTATTTT. Translated, it gives CASSTQLGLASTDTQYF. The J gene is TRBJ2-3, the V gene TRBV27, with D maybe TRBD2 (5 bases). Germline lookup yields CDR1 MNHEY and CDR2 SMNVEV (reference sequence). Trimming pared 5 bases from V and 0 bases from J, leaving 18 bases between. The CDR3 loop spans 17 amino acids.

The chain employs TRBV30 and TRBJ2-7, with no clear D. This CDR3 spans 12 amino acids. Germline CDR1 reads GTSNPN; CDR2 reads SVGIG (reference sequence). The ends were cut back, 4 bases at V and 3 bases at J, with 10 bases in the middle. The CDR3 reads CAWNEELYEQYF. The CDR3, as DNA: TGTGCCTGGAATGAGGAGCTCTACGAGCAGTACTTC.

The chain couples TRBV27 to TRBJ2-7, with TRBD1 matching 9 bases. V shed 7 bases, J shed 7 bases, and the junction held 11 bases outside the gene matches. CDR1 and CDR2 (germline): MNHEY, SMNVEV (reference sequence). The CDR3 covers 14 residues. The CDR3 DNA follows: TGTGCCAGCACCCCAAGGACAGGGGTTAGGGAGCAGTACTTC. The encoded protein is CASTPRTGVREQYF.

The chain couples TRBV6-4 to TRBJ1-1; TRBD1 agrees at 9 bases. CDR1 and CDR2 (germline): MRHNA, SNTAGT. The CDR3 totals 14 residues. V lost 5 bases and J lost 5; bases outside the gene matches: 6. The CDR3 nucleotides are TGTGCCAGCAGTAAGACAGGGGGAGGAACTGAAGCTTTCTTT. Translation gives CASSKTGGGTEAFF.

This chain joins TRBV27 and TRBJ2-3, with D unclear. Germline CDR1 and CDR2: MNHEY and SMNVEV (reference sequence). With 2 bases removed from V and 4 bases from J, the gap between germline ends came to 7 bases. This CDR3 region has 13 residues. The CDR3 region is CASSLLIPDTQYF. The DNA for the CDR3 is TGTGCCAGCAGTTTACTAATCCCAGATACGCAGTATTTT.

The rearrangement joins TRBV5-8 to TRBJ1-1; no reliable D call. This CDR3 region has 12 residues. Germline V gives CDR1 SGHTS, CDR2 YDEGEE. The V gene lost 2 bases and the J gene lost 7 bases, with 9 bases spanning the gap. Here the CDR3 DNA reads TGTGCCAGCAGCTTTGGGAGAATTGAAGCTTTCTTT. Its protein product is CASSFGRIEAFF.

This chain links TRBV10-2 with TRBJ1-5; 7 positions match TRBD1. The V gene's germline CDR1 is WSHSY and CDR2 SAAADI. This CDR3 contains 15 residues. V was pared by 2 bases and J by 3 bases, with 4 bases of the junction left unmatched. CDR3 DNA sequence: TGCGCCAGCAGTGAGAGACAGGGCTTCAATCAGCCCCAGCATTTT. Translation: CASSERQGFNQPQHF.

V and J are TRBV5-1 and TRBJ2-7; the D call may be TRBD1 or TRBD2 (7 bases each). Germline-derived CDR1 and CDR2 are SGHRS and YFSETQ. The V and J ends lost 3 bases and 6 bases respectively, with 16 bases between them. The CDR3 consists of 14 residues. The CDR3 region is CASSSGLGGPEQYF. CDR3 in DNA: TGCGCCAGCAGCTCTGGACTAGGGGGCCCCGAGCAGTACTTC.

The chain links TRBV19 to TRBJ1-3; D unclear. Germline V gene lookup returns CDR1 LNHDA and CDR2 SQIVND (reference sequence). CDR3 size: 15 residues. Trimming left V 3 bases short and J 0 bases short, with 9 bases between. CDR3 residues: CASSIVPSSGNTIYF. As DNA, the CDR3 is TGTGCCAGTAGTATCGTGCCGAGCTCTGGAAACACCATATATTTT.

V usage is TRBV7-9 and J usage is TRBJ2-2; TRBD2 agrees at 8 bases. Looked up from germline, CDR1 is SEHNR and CDR2 is FQNEAQ (reference sequence). This CDR3 has 19 amino acids. The V and J ends lost 5 bases and 0 bases, in that order; junction bases with no gene match: 14. CDR3 loop: CASSTGLVITAANTGELFF. For the CDR3, the DNA is TGTGCCAGCAGCACGGGACTAGTCATCACTGCCGCGAACACCGGGGAGCTGTTTTTT.

V is TRBV28 and J is TRBJ1-5, with D uncertain. V was trimmed by 6 bases and J by 0 bases, leaving 6 bases between them. CDR1 is MDHEN and CDR2 is SYDVKM in the germline V gene. The CDR3 runs to 13 residues. CDR3 DNA sequence: TGTGCCAGCAGAATATATAGCAATCAGCCCCAGCATTTT. This translates into CASRIYSNQPQHF.

The chain employs TRBV28 and TRBJ1-2; 7 positions match TRBD1. V dropped 3 bases and J dropped 4; count of bases not matched to a gene: 5. CDR1 is MDHEN and CDR2 is SYDVKM in the germline V gene. CDR3 length: 14 amino acids. The CDR3 loop reads CASSFKGGGYGYTF. CDR3 in DNA: TGTGCCAGCAGTTTTAAAGGGGGCGGCTATGGCTACACCTTC.

The CDR3 sequence: CASSLATGTVYGYTF. The CDR3 nucleotides are TGTGCCAGCAGCTTAGCCACCGGGACAGTCTATGGCTACACCTTC. The V call is TRBV7-8, the J call TRBJ1-2; TRBD1 aligns across 7 bases. The CDR3 contains 15 residues. V shed 0 bases, J shed 4 bases, and the junction held 5 bases outside the gene matches. Germline-derived CDR1 and CDR2 are SGHVS and FQNEAQ.

The gene calls are TRBV2 and TRBJ2-1; D not resolved. Germline lookup yields CDR1 SNHLY and CDR2 FYNNEI. This CDR3 is built from 11 residues. The V end was cut by 7 bases, the J end by 7 bases, with 8 bases between. The CDR3: CASTPSNEQFF. The CDR3 bases are TGTGCCAGCACCCCTAGTAATGAGCAGTTCTTC.